One T cell receptor (beta chain) is described in this entry. Original processing notes: For nucleated cells, counts were estimated from reference gene primer amplification. Assay used: immunoSEQ multiplex PCR; TCRdb lists only in-frame clones, some missing. That table supplies the V and J calls and clone size; D and trimming were determined from the DNA. Of around 100,000 clones listed, around 92% are singletons. This record belongs to a study of blood T cell repertoires in COVID-19. At the level of the study: There were acute and convalescent COVID-19 samples, and they came from the United States, Italy and Spain. T cells, B-cell-depleted T cells, or PBMCs supplied cDNA or gDNA.

Germline assignment: CDR1 MNHNY and CDR2 SVGAGI (reference sequence). V was cut by 6 bases and J by 0 bases, with 12 bases left in between. The CDR3 consists of 15 residues. This receptor was obtained from a woman aged 55-70 years with acute or convalescent COVID-19. Sequencing was carried out using peripheral blood. The V call is TRBV6-6, the J call TRBJ2-1; D possibly corresponds to TRBD2 (6 bases). The CDR3 loop reads CASSWDFSSYNEQFF. Here the CDR3 DNA reads TGTGCCAGCAGCTGGGACTTCAGCTCCTACAATGAGCAGTTCTTC.